The 20 T cell receptor beta chains below come from one sample, sequenced in a study of T cell responses to AZD1222 COVID-19 vaccine (dated by TCRdb to the early 2020s). Reading the label with the study, this specimen's time point is: baseline before first vaccination. Library prep was done by the immunoSEQ multiplex PCR assay. TCRdb's version of the immuneACCESS table is confined to in-frame rearrangements and falls short of the full clone set. An unresolved V gene accounts for under half of the shortfall where checked; the remainder is of unknown origin. Within this sample are 150,000 or so clones, with 90% to 95% of them counted one time only. Together, the top ten hold 2.6% of the sample. This sample comprised peripheral blood, obtained on day 0 of AZD1222 vaccination. The source is an adult in good health.

This rearrangement joins TRBV11-3 to TRBJ2-1, with a weak D call TRBD1 (6 bases). The CDR3 contains 15 residues. Germline CDR1 reads SGHNT; CDR2 reads YENEEA. The V and J ends lost 1 base and 4 bases respectively, with 11 bases between them. DNA of the CDR3: TGTGCCAGCAGCTTAGGGCAGGGGAATTACAATGAGCAGTTCTTC. As protein: CASSLGQGNYNEQFF. Based on the CDR3 plus reference TRBV11-3 and TRBJ2-1, the full variable domain is EAGVVQSPRYKIIEKKQPVAFWCNPISGHNTLYWYLQNLGQGPELLIRYENEEAVDDSQLPKDRFSAERLKGVDSTLKIQPAELGDSAVYLCASSLGQGNYNEQFFGPGTRLTVL.

This clone was observed a single time. This chain uses TRBV15 with TRBJ1-4; perhaps TRBD1 as D (5 bases). This CDR3 is 18 amino acids long. Between the trimmed V and J ends, which lost 1 base and 7 bases, there was a span of 22 bases. Germline CDR1 reads LNHNV; CDR2 reads YYDKDF (reference sequence). CDR3 amino acids: CATSRGPPGTLSVEKLFF. The CDR3, as DNA: TGTGCCACCAGCAGAGGTCCCCCCGGGACCCTAAGTGTTGAAAAACTGTTTTTT.

The chain couples TRBV18 to TRBJ1-5; 10 positions match TRBD1. The J segment lost 7 bases and the V segment lost 3 bases, leaving 9 bases of the junction unmatched. The CDR3 has 16 residues. From germline, CDR1 is KGHSH and CDR2 LQKENI. CDR3 loop: CASSPTGQGRYQPQHF. The CDR3 bases are TGTGCCAGCTCACCGACGGGACAGGGGAGGTACCAGCCCCAGCATTTT.

V is TRBV4-1 and J is TRBJ2-1, with 7 bases fitting TRBD1. Germline CDR1 MGHRA, CDR2 YSYEKL. This CDR3 has 18 residues. V trimming: 2 bases; J trimming: 5 bases; junction bases outside the gene matches: 15. The CDR3 region has the DNA TGCGCCAGCAGCCAACGGGAAGGTGGGGCCAGGGGGAACAATGAGCAGTTCTTC. Protein product: CASSQREGGARGNNEQFF.

The chain uses TRBV19 and TRBJ1-2; tentatively, D is TRBD1 (6 bases). This CDR3 has 13 amino acids. Germline V CDR1 and CDR2: LNHDA, SQIVND (reference sequence). The V gene lost 5 bases and the J gene lost 2 bases, with 9 bases spanning the gap. The CDR3 DNA reads as TGTGCCAGTAGTGCAACAGGGAACTATGGCTACACCTTC. Its translation: CASSATGNYGYTF.

The V call is TRBV24-1, the J call TRBJ2-2; 10 positions agree with TRBD1. This CDR3 is built from 17 residues. V dropped 3 bases and J dropped 9; count of bases not matched to a gene: 12. Germline CDR1 and CDR2: KGHDR and SFDVKD. CDR3 in DNA: TGTGCCACCAGTGATGTCGGGACAGGGGTCCCCTCTCGGGAGCTGTTTTTT. Encoded protein: CATSDVGTGVPSRELFF.

The chain is built from TRBV7-8 and TRBJ1-5, with 9 bases aligning to TRBD1. After removal of 3 bases from V and 6 bases from J, the junction contained 6 bases not matched to a gene. The germline V gene encodes CDR1 SGHVS and CDR2 FQNEAQ. The CDR3 is made up of 15 amino acids. CDR3 in DNA: TGTGCCAGCAGCTTCGGACAGGGGATTGGTCAGCCCCAGCATTTT. Protein product: CASSFGQGIGQPQHF.

The sample holds one count of this clone. The chain combines TRBV27 with TRBJ2-7; 11 nucleotides line up with TRBD2. The CDR3 sequence is 17 residues long. Germline lookup yields CDR1 MNHEY and CDR2 SMNVEV (reference sequence). V lost 1 base to trimming and J lost 7 bases; unmatched junction nucleotides: 12. CDR3 DNA: TGTGCCAGCAGTTTATTGTCCATTAGCGGGAGGGCCGGGGAGCAGTACTTC. It encodes CASSLLSISGRAGEQYF.

V usage is TRBV13 and J usage is TRBJ2-7; TRBD2 is a possible D gene (5 bases). This CDR3 is built from 13 residues. V was pared by 6 bases and J by 3 bases, with 12 bases between. Per germline, CDR1 PRHDT and CDR2 FYEKMQ (reference sequence). In DNA form, the CDR3 reads TGTGCCAGCAGGGACTCGAACCTCTACGAGCAGTACTTC. Its protein product is CASRDSNLYEQYF.

This sequence joins TRBV6-5 and TRBJ2-2, with D possibly called TRBD1 or TRBD2 (6 bases each). Between the trimmed V and J ends, which lost 7 bases and 5 bases, there was a span of 17 bases. Germline V gene sequence: CDR1 MNHEY, CDR2 SVGAGI. The CDR3 contains 15 residues. CDR3 loop: CASTVRWRGTGELFF. CDR3 sequence (DNA): TGTGCCAGCACCGTTAGGTGGAGGGGGACCGGGGAGCTGTTTTTT.

This chain's CDR3 is CASSLGYSGEIRNIQYF. The DNA of the CDR3 is TGTGCCAGCAGCTTAGGATATTCGGGGGAGATCCGAAACATTCAGTACTTC. The chain links TRBV7-8 to TRBJ2-4; the D gene is possibly TRBD2 (6 bases). The length of the CDR3 is 17 residues. Germline V gene sequence: CDR1 SGHVS, CDR2 FQNEAQ. Between the trimmed V and J ends, which lost 1 base and 6 bases, there was a span of 19 bases.

The rearrangement uses TRBV19 and TRBJ2-7; D might be TRBD2 (5 bases). V dropped 3 bases and J dropped 7 bases, with 13 bases sitting between them. Germline lookup yields CDR1 LNHDA and CDR2 SQIVND (reference sequence). This CDR3 has 13 amino acids. CDR3 sequence: CASSIAPRGEQYF. For the CDR3, the DNA is TGTGCCAGTAGTATCGCCCCCCGCGGGGAGCAGTACTTC.

This clone has just one count. The CDR3 sequence: CASSSRQGPNYGYTF. The CDR3 DNA is TGTGCCAGCAGTTCCAGACAGGGACCTAACTATGGCTACACCTTC. The J gene is TRBJ1-2, the V gene TRBV27; 7 nucleotides match TRBD1. The CDR3 totals 15 residues. Germline V gene sequence: CDR1 MNHEY, CDR2 SMNVEV (reference sequence). V trimming: 4 bases; J trimming: 0 bases; junction bases outside the gene matches: 5.

The chain is built from TRBV3-1 (or the pseudogene TRBV3-2) and TRBJ1-2, with TRBD1 as a possible D gene (5 bases). CDR1 is LGHDT and CDR2 is YNNKEL in the germline V gene (reference sequence). The length of the CDR3 is 18 residues. The ends were cut back, 1 base at V and 4 bases at J, with 22 bases in the middle. The CDR3 sequence: CASSQGPGPESFSYGYTF. CDR3 DNA sequence: TGTGCCAGCAGCCAAGGACCGGGACCGGAAAGTTTTAGCTATGGCTACACCTTC.

This chain connects TRBV3-1 (or the pseudogene TRBV3-2) to TRBJ1-6; D perhaps matches TRBD1 (5 bases). The germline gives CDR1 LGHDT, CDR2 YNNKEL (reference sequence). V shed 8 bases and J shed 8 bases, with 19 bases lying between them. The CDR3 runs 15 residues. CDR3 protein: CASSHGTSRDSPLHF. Written as DNA, the CDR3 is TGTGCCAGCTCCCATGGGACCTCTCGGGATTCACCCCTCCACTTT.

This clone was observed once. The chain uses TRBV2 and TRBJ2-3; the D call may be TRBD1 or TRBD2 (6 bases each). The CDR3 runs 15 residues. The ends were cut back, 4 bases at V and 1 base at J, with 12 bases in the middle. Germline loops: CDR1 SNHLY, CDR2 FYNNEI. CDR3 nucleotide sequence: TGTGCCAGCAGTGTTGGGGGGCGAGGCACAGATACGCAGTATTTT. Residues: CASSVGGRGTDTQYF. Based on the CDR3 plus reference TRBV2 and TRBJ2-3, the full variable domain is EPEVTQTPSHQVTQMGQEVILRCVPISNHLYFYWYRQILGQKVEFLVSFYNNEISEKSEIFDDQFSVERPDGSNFTLKIRSTKLEDSAMYFCASSVGGRGTDTQYFGPGTRLTVL.

This chain joins TRBV6-6 and TRBJ1-1; D gene uncertain. The CDR3 runs 13 residues. Germline V gene sequence: CDR1 MNHNY, CDR2 SVGAGI (reference sequence). V lost 8 bases and J 3 bases, leaving 13 bases between the germline ends. This chain's CDR3 is CASSDRRDTEAFF. The DNA of the CDR3 is TGTGCCAGCTCGGACCGAAGGGACACTGAAGCTTTCTTT.

The chain is built from TRBV5-1 and TRBJ2-7, with unresolved D. V was trimmed by 3 bases and J by 1 base, leaving 11 bases between them. In germline, CDR1 is SGHRS, CDR2 YFSETQ. This CDR3 comprises 14 residues. The CDR3 protein is CASSSVVGSYEQYF. The DNA for the CDR3 is TGCGCCAGCAGCTCGGTTGTCGGATCCTACGAGCAGTACTTC.

J is TRBJ2-2 and V is TRBV9; D is uncertain. Trimming removed 4 bases from V and 4 bases from J, with 8 bases in between. The CDR3 is 13 amino acids. CDR1 is SGDLS and CDR2 is YYNGEE in the germline V gene. This CDR3 reads CASSPVATGELFF. In DNA form, the CDR3 reads TGTGCCAGCAGCCCAGTTGCCACCGGGGAGCTGTTTTTT.

J is TRBJ2-1 and V is TRBV10-1, with 9 bases aligning to TRBD1. The V segment lost 5 bases and the J segment 0 bases; nucleotides outside the gene matches: 11. The CDR3 runs 18 residues. Germline lookup yields CDR1 WNHNN and CDR2 SYGVQD (reference sequence). DNA of the CDR3: TGCGCCAGCAGTCGGGACAGGGTGCCCCTAAGCTCCTACAATGAGCAGTTCTTC. As protein: CASSRDRVPLSSYNEQFF.